The present entry profiles one T cell receptor beta chain with its context. Its recognized antigen is unknown. Per-nucleotide qualities are absent, and no much larger clonotype sits a single base away. TCR beta repertoires were profiled from peripheral blood of about a dozen young patients with multiple sclerosis to demonstrate the VDJtools post-analysis software. The patients with multiple sclerosis were children and adolescents between about 6 and 16 years of age. V gives up 0 bases and J gives up 4 bases, and the segment between their germline ends measures 11 bases. CDR1 is given as KGHDR and CDR2 as SFDVKD, both from the germline V gene. There are 15 amino acids in the CDR3, from cysteine to phenylalanine inclusive. The kept DNA is CDR3 alone, 45 bases in frame from the first base. Library method: PCR. Sequencing instrument: Illumina HiSeq 2500. Unique molecular identifiers were incorporated into TCR beta cDNA libraries to reduce PCR and sequencing biases. Per 1 to 10 million input T cells, roughly 0.5 million cDNA molecules were obtained, such that each molecule approximated one T cell. The same protocol used for the earlier healthy control dataset was applied to prepare and sequence the patient libraries. Samples belonging to the same batch were prepared together, multiplexed and sequenced on a shared HiSeq lane. The paper's processing steps were these. MIGEC handled the raw barcoded reads, throwing out single-read molecular identifier groups before consensus assembly and CDR3 extraction. Clonotype tables were post-analysed with VDJtools, normalizing diversity by down-sampling all datasets to the smallest sample size. To correct batch-related cross-sample contamination, repertoire overlap clustering matched CDR3 amino acid sequences but not nucleotide sequences. The public reads were reanalyzed by TCRdb: fastp trimming at Q25, MiXCR alignment, in-frame beta chains only. Duplicate CDR3 protein sequences are folded into a single record with the most common DNA and genes. The V and J calls come from TCRdb's annotation, not from the publication. This sample gives over 250,000 distinct CDR3 sequences in total; 36% of them show up just once. The ten largest account for 4% to 6% of the sample.

This sample is drawn from a study of post-analysis software for immune sequencing data (dated by TCRdb to between 2015 and 2016). Regarding the research as a whole: Relapsing-remitting, secondary progressive and progressive-relapsing multiple sclerosis were recorded as disease courses, and subtype annotation was lacking for some patients. A subset of samples was prepared in parallel using single-end sample barcoding, then pooled and co-amplified after Illumina adapter ligation. The patient repertoires were set against 10 or so previously published healthy control repertoires from donors whose ages ranged from roughly 6 to 27 years. The paper as a whole reports these results and caveats: Roughly 5 TRBV segments, including TRBV5-6, TRBV5-1 and TRBV20-1, were significantly more frequent in patients than controls. Strong co-clustering of samples prepared in the same batch was shown by direct clustering with F measure, prompting a batch-effect correction. Significantly lower normalized Chao1 diversity was found in multiple sclerosis patients than in controls, suggesting substantial peripheral T-cell clonal expansion. The control group was slightly older than the multiple sclerosis patient group.

Input material: blood. The clonotype originates from a girl aged 5 to 17 with multiple sclerosis. This receptor chain uses TRBV24-1 and TRBJ1-1; a tentative D match to TRBD1 spans 6 bases. The DNA sequence follows: TGTGCCACCAGTGATTTGCAGGGGAATGGCACTGAAGCTTTCTTT. This yields the protein CATSDLQGNGTEAFF.